The rows below give T cell receptor beta chains drawn from one sample of a study of T cell responses to AZD1222 COVID-19 vaccine. Sequenced by immunoSEQ multiplex PCR; TCRdb stores in-frame clones only, minus some. This sample has some 130,000 clones, with more than 85% found just once. The sample here was peripheral blood, taken on day 0 of AZD1222 vaccination. The receptors stem from an adult in good health. CDR3s include the opening cysteine and the closing phenylalanine or tryptophan. D genes are given only for firm matches. Not all rows give a size; the values are once, few, many and, for expanded clones, a class.

V	D	size	J	DNA	CDR3
TRBV3-1/TRBV3-2	NA	NA	TRBJ2-1	TGTGCCAGCAGCCAGACTTACAATGAGCAGTTCTTC	CASSQTYNEQFF
TRBV3-1/TRBV3-2	NA	NA	TRBJ2-1	TGTGCCAGCAGCCAAGAAGTCAGATCCAATGAGCAGTTCTTC	CASSQEVRSNEQFF
TRBV3-1/TRBV3-2	NA	NA	TRBJ1-4	TGTGCCAGCAGCCAAGATGAGGAAAAACTGTTTTTT	CASSQDEEKLFF
TRBV5-4	TRBD1	NA	TRBJ2-7	TGTGCCAGCAGCCGTCGGACAGGGCCCTTTACCTACGAGCAGTACTTC	CASSRRTGPFTYEQYF
TRBV29-1	TRBD1	NA	TRBJ2-2	TGCAGCGTTGAAGATTTTCGGGGACAGGGGTTATCCGGGGAGCTGTTTTTT	CSVEDFRGQGLSGELFF
TRBV3-1/TRBV3-2	NA	NA	TRBJ2-5	TGTGCCAGCAGCCAAGATGGCAGGTGGGGGGAGACCCAGTACTTC	CASSQDGRWGETQYF
TRBV30	NA	NA	TRBJ1-2	TGTGCCTGGAGTAGTGGGTCCAGGGCCTTTGAGGGCTACACCTTC	CAWSSGSRAFEGYTF
TRBV25-1	NA	NA	TRBJ2-1	TGTGCCAGCAGTGACGGCCGATACTCCTACAATGAGCAGTTCTTC	CASSDGRYSYNEQFF
TRBV18	NA	NA	TRBJ2-7	TGTGCCAGCTCACCACGTGTTGAGGGAACGACCTACGAGCAGTACTTC	CASSPRVEGTTYEQYF
TRBV15	TRBD2	NA	TRBJ2-7	TGTGCCACCAGATCCGCGGGACTAGCGGGAGTAAAATCCTACGAGCAGTACTTC	CATRSAGLAGVKSYEQYF
TRBV6-4	TRBD1	NA	TRBJ1-2	TGTGCCAGCAGTGAACAGGGGTTCGGTGGCTACACCTTC	CASSEQGFGGYTF
TRBV11-2	NA	once	TRBJ1-6	TGTGCCAGCAGCTTACTTGGGGGCGCGGGTTCACCCCTCCACTTT	CASSLLGGAGSPLHF
TRBV5-1	NA	once	TRBJ2-3	TGCGCCAGCAGCTTGGCCGGGACACACCTCACAGATACGCAGTATTTT	CASSLAGTHLTDTQYF
TRBV27	NA	NA	TRBJ1-6	TGTGCCAGCACGCGGGCGCCCTATAATTCACCCCTCCACTTT	CASTRAPYNSPLHF
TRBV19	NA	NA	TRBJ1-5	TGTGCCAGTAAAGTCCTGGGCAATCAGCCCCAGCATTTT	CASKVLGNQPQHF
TRBV18	NA	NA	TRBJ2-7	TGTGCCAGCTCACCACGATCCGAGCAGTACTTC	CASSPRSEQYF
TRBV9	NA	NA	TRBJ1-2	TGTGCCAGCAGCGCCACCGTGGGCTATGGCTACACCTTC	CASSATVGYGYTF
TRBV27	NA	NA	TRBJ1-6	TGTGCCAGCAGTTTCCGCGACATGTTTTCACCCCTCCACTTT	CASSFRDMFSPLHF
TRBV10-3	NA	NA	TRBJ2-1	TGTGCCATCAGTGAGTCGGAGGGGAAGGATGAGCAGTTCTTC	CAISESEGKDEQFF
TRBV10-2	TRBD1	NA	TRBJ1-2	TGCGCCAGCAGTGGGCAGGGGGCTGGCACTAACTATGGCTACACCTTC	CASSGQGAGTNYGYTF
TRBV7-6	NA	NA	TRBJ2-6	TGTGCCAGCAGCTTAGGAGGGTCTGGGGCCAACGTCCTGACTTTC	CASSLGGSGANVLTF
TRBV7-9	NA	NA	TRBJ1-1	TGTGCCAGCAGCTTAAGTATGTCGACGACGGGAGCTTTCTTT	CASSLSMSTTGAFF
TRBV19	NA	NA	TRBJ1-3	TGTGCCAGCGGACGGCCAAGCTCTGGAAACACCATATATTTT	CASGRPSSGNTIYF
TRBV27	TRBD1	NA	TRBJ2-3	TGTGCCAGCAGCCCGACAGGGGTGGGGACAGATACGCAGTATTTT	CASSPTGVGTDTQYF
TRBV27	NA	once	TRBJ1-1	TGTGCCAGCAGTTTATTTGGGGGGGGCACTGAAGCTTTCTTT	CASSLFGGGTEAFF
TRBV7-2	NA	NA	TRBJ1-1	TGTGCCAGCAGCTTGGGACAGAACACTGAAGCTTTCTTT	CASSLGQNTEAFF
TRBV11-2	TRBD2	NA	TRBJ2-1	TGTGCCAGCAGCTTAGGTCTACGAGGGAGGGCCAATGAGCAGTTCTTC	CASSLGLRGRANEQFF
TRBV5-1	TRBD1	NA	TRBJ2-1	TGCGCCAGCAGCTTAGGACAGGGTAGGGATGAGCAGTTCTTC	CASSLGQGRDEQFF
TRBV19	NA	NA	TRBJ1-3	TGTGCCAGTAGTCGACGGGACCCCTCTGGAAACACCATATATTTT	CASSRRDPSGNTIYF
TRBV6-2/TRBV6-3	TRBD2	NA	TRBJ2-5	TGTGCCAGCAGTTACTCGGGACTAGCGGGAGGGTACCAAGAGACCCAGTACTTC	CASSYSGLAGGYQETQYF
TRBV2	TRBD1	once	TRBJ2-5	TGTGCCAGCAGAGCAGGGGGCTGGGGGGAGACCCAGTACTTC	CASRAGGWGETQYF
TRBV28	TRBD1	NA	TRBJ1-1	TGTGCCAGCAGTTTTCCCTCGGACAGGTCCTCTGAAGCTTTCTTT	CASSFPSDRSSEAFF
TRBV7-2	TRBD2	NA	TRBJ2-3	TGTGCCAGCAGCTTATTTCCGGGGCTAGCGGGAGAAGATACGCAGTATTTT	CASSLFPGLAGEDTQYF
TRBV6-5	NA	NA	TRBJ1-2	TGTGCCAGCAGACGCGACATTGTGGGCGTGGGCTACACCTTC	CASRRDIVGVGYTF
TRBV5-4	NA	NA	TRBJ1-1	TGTGCCAGCAGCGCGACAGGACAGACTGAAGCTTTCTTT	CASSATGQTEAFF
TRBV4-1	NA	NA	TRBJ2-7	TGCGCCAGCAGCGCGGGTTCCTCCTACGAGCAGTACTTC	CASSAGSSYEQYF
TRBV27	TRBD2	NA	TRBJ2-1	TGTGCCAGCAGTCCCGGGACTAGCGGATACAATGAGCAGTTCTTC	CASSPGTSGYNEQFF
TRBV10-3	TRBD1	NA	TRBJ2-3	TGTGCCATCGGACAGGGGGATGCAGATACGCAGTATTTT	CAIGQGDADTQYF
TRBV3-1/TRBV3-2	TRBD2	NA	TRBJ2-3	TGTGCCAGCAGCCATCCACCTAGCGGACCATTCACAGATACGCAGTATTTT	CASSHPPSGPFTDTQYF
TRBV2	NA	NA	TRBJ2-3	TGTGCCAGCAGTGAGGCCAGCTTCACAGATACGCAGTATTTT	CASSEASFTDTQYF
TRBV7-3	NA	once	TRBJ2-1	TGTGCCAGCAGCCGGCGGGCCGAGTTCAATGAGCAGTTCTTC	CASSRRAEFNEQFF
TRBV3-1/TRBV3-2	NA	NA	TRBJ1-2	TGTGCCAGCAGCCAAGATCTTCGCGGGGGCGCGGTTGGCTACACCTTC	CASSQDLRGGAVGYTF
TRBV5-4	TRBD2	NA	TRBJ2-5	TGTGCCAGCAGTCAGCGGGAGACGGGGAAAGAGACCCAGTACTTC	CASSQRETGKETQYF
TRBV6-5	TRBD1	NA	TRBJ1-1	TGTGCCACAACTGACAGGGCACTGAACACTGAAGCTTTCTTT	CATTDRALNTEAFF
TRBV6-5	NA	NA	TRBJ1-5	TGTGCCAGCAGTTACCAGGGCGGCAATCAGCCCCAGCATTTT	CASSYQGGNQPQHF
TRBV28	NA	once	TRBJ2-5	TGTGCCAGCAGCCTAGGGGTTGGGGCACGGGAGACCCAGTACTTC	CASSLGVGARETQYF
TRBV7-9	TRBD1	medium-sized	TRBJ1-1	TGTGCCAGCAGCTTAGGAGGGACAGGGTTTACTGAAGCTTTCTTT	CASSLGGTGFTEAFF
TRBV10-1	NA	few	TRBJ2-5	TGCGCCAGCAGTGAGTCGCCAGGGTTTTCCGGGGAGACCCAGTACTTC	CASSESPGFSGETQYF
TRBV29-1	NA	NA	TRBJ1-2	TGCAGCGTTGAAGGAGGGGCTCACTATGGCTACACCTTC	CSVEGGAHYGYTF
TRBV2	NA	few	TRBJ2-2	TGTGCCAGCAAATCTCCGGGGGAGCTGTTTTTT	CASKSPGELFF
TRBV5-1	NA	few	TRBJ2-7	TGCGCCAGCAGCGTGCTCTCGGAGGCGATCTACGAGCAGTACTTC	CASSVLSEAIYEQYF
TRBV5-4	TRBD1	NA	TRBJ2-7	TGTGCCAGCAGCACGGACAGGGGGTCCTACGAGCAGTACTTC	CASSTDRGSYEQYF
TRBV6-5	NA	NA	TRBJ2-7	TGTGCCAGCAGTTACTCGTACAGGTACGAGCAGTACTTC	CASSYSYRYEQYF
TRBV14	NA	NA	TRBJ1-1	TGTGCCAGCAGCCTAGGGGCCGACACTGAAGCTTTCTTT	CASSLGADTEAFF
TRBV7-3	TRBD1	NA	TRBJ2-7	TGTGCCAGCAGCCTGGACAGGGGGGACGAGCAGTACTTC	CASSLDRGDEQYF
TRBV5-8	TRBD1	NA	TRBJ1-1	TGTGCCAGCAGCAAACAGGGGGGCGCTTTCTTT	CASSKQGGAFF
TRBV24-1	NA	NA	TRBJ2-1	TGTGCCGCGTCGACAGCGGACAATGAGCAGTTCTTC	CAASTADNEQFF